A selection of T cell receptor beta chains follows, all from one sample in a study of T cells in narcolepsy. This table comes from immunoSEQ multiplex PCR, and its TCRdb copy is limited to in-frame clones, with some not included. This table has about 27,000 clones, roughly 74% appearing once. The sequenced sample was CD45RA- memory CD4+ T cells from PBMCs. These receptor sequences come from a human donor with narcolepsy. Each CDR3 is given with its conserved first and last residue. The D gene is left open where the match is weak. Not all rows give a size; the values are once, few, many and, for expanded clones, a class.

V gene: TRBV18; clone size: NA; J gene: TRBJ2-1; D gene: TRBD2; CDR3 length: 17; CDR3 DNA: TGTGCCAGCTCACCCAATCTAGCGGGGGGAGGCTACAATGAGCAGTTCTTC; CDR3 protein: CASSPNLAGGGYNEQFF
V gene: TRBV10-3; clone size: NA; J gene: TRBJ2-7; D gene: TRBD1; CDR3 length: 14; CDR3 DNA: TGTGCCATCAGTCCGGACAGGAGCCCGTCCGAGCAGTACTTC; CDR3 protein: CAISPDRSPSEQYF
V gene: TRBV28; clone size: few; J gene: TRBJ2-1; D gene: TRBD2; CDR3 length: 16; CDR3 DNA: TGTGCCAGCAGTCCACGGACTAGCGGGACCTACAATGAGCAGTTCTTC; CDR3 protein: CASSPRTSGTYNEQFF
V gene: TRBV7-9; clone size: NA; J gene: TRBJ1-2; D gene: NA; CDR3 length: 13; CDR3 DNA: TGTGCCAGCAGCTTTGACAGGAACTATGGCTACACCTTC; CDR3 protein: CASSFDRNYGYTF
V gene: TRBV7-8; clone size: NA; J gene: TRBJ1-2; D gene: NA; CDR3 length: 14; CDR3 DNA: TGTGCCAGCAGCTTAGGAGTCAGGGACTATGGCTACACCTTC; CDR3 protein: CASSLGVRDYGYTF
V gene: TRBV11-3; clone size: NA; J gene: TRBJ1-1; D gene: NA; CDR3 length: 15; CDR3 DNA: TGTGCCAGCAGCTTATCGGGGGCGAAAACAACTGAAGCTTTCTTT; CDR3 protein: CASSLSGAKTTEAFF
V gene: TRBV29-1; clone size: NA; J gene: TRBJ1-1; D gene: NA; CDR3 length: 13; CDR3 DNA: TGCAGCGGCGGACAGAGTTTGGGAACTGAAGCTTTCTTT; CDR3 protein: CSGGQSLGTEAFF
V gene: TRBV19; clone size: few; J gene: TRBJ1-1; D gene: NA; CDR3 length: 14; CDR3 DNA: TGTGCCAGTAGGCCCGGCAGGGTGAACACTGAAGCTTTCTTT; CDR3 protein: CASRPGRVNTEAFF
V gene: TRBV2; clone size: NA; J gene: TRBJ2-2; D gene: NA; CDR3 length: 13; CDR3 DNA: TGTGCCAGCAGACAGGGTGATGACGGGGAGCTGTTTTTT; CDR3 protein: CASRQGDDGELFF
V gene: TRBV10-1; clone size: NA; J gene: TRBJ2-3; D gene: NA; CDR3 length: 16; CDR3 DNA: TGCGCCAGCAGTGGGGTCAGACCTTCTCACACAGATACGCAGTATTTT; CDR3 protein: CASSGVRPSHTDTQYF
V gene: TRBV5-1; clone size: NA; J gene: TRBJ1-4; D gene: TRBD1; CDR3 length: 14; CDR3 DNA: TGCGCCAGCAGCCGGGACAGCCCTAATGAAAAACTGTTTTTT; CDR3 protein: CASSRDSPNEKLFF
V gene: TRBV11-2; clone size: few; J gene: TRBJ2-5; D gene: NA; CDR3 length: 14; CDR3 DNA: TGTGCCAGCAGCCCTACTCGGGGTAAAGAGACCCAGTACTTC; CDR3 protein: CASSPTRGKETQYF
V gene: TRBV5-5; clone size: NA; J gene: TRBJ2-7; D gene: TRBD1; CDR3 length: 16; CDR3 DNA: TGTGCCAGCAGCTTGGGAGGGACAGGCCTGAGCTACGAGCAGTACTTC; CDR3 protein: CASSLGGTGLSYEQYF
V gene: TRBV5-1; clone size: once; J gene: TRBJ1-1; D gene: NA; CDR3 length: 15; CDR3 DNA: TGCGCCAGCAGCAGCGGTCCGGGGATAGCGGGTGAAGCTTTCTTT; CDR3 protein: CASSSGPGIAGEAFF
V gene: TRBV7-8; clone size: NA; J gene: TRBJ1-3; D gene: NA; CDR3 length: 14; CDR3 DNA: TGTGCCAGCAGCCCACGACCCTCTGGAAACACCATATATTTT; CDR3 protein: CASSPRPSGNTIYF
V gene: TRBV30; clone size: NA; J gene: TRBJ1-6; D gene: NA; CDR3 length: 15; CDR3 DNA: TGTGCCTGGAGTGTACCGAGACAGTCCTCCGGTTCCCTCCACTTT; CDR3 protein: CAWSVPRQSSGSLHF
V gene: TRBV4-3; clone size: NA; J gene: TRBJ2-7; D gene: TRBD1; CDR3 length: 15; CDR3 DNA: TGCGCCAGCAGCCAAGTCCGGGACAGGGTTTACGAGCAGTACTTC; CDR3 protein: CASSQVRDRVYEQYF
V gene: TRBV21-1; clone size: NA; J gene: TRBJ1-6; D gene: NA; CDR3 length: 17; CDR3 DNA: TGTGCCAGCAGCAAAGTCCCTGGGGGCGGTAAAAATTCACCCCTCCACTTT; CDR3 protein: CASSKVPGGGKNSPLHF
V gene: TRBV5-6; clone size: NA; J gene: TRBJ2-3; D gene: NA; CDR3 length: 14; CDR3 DNA: TGTGCCAGCAGCAACATGCTAGGCACAGATACGCAGTATTTT; CDR3 protein: CASSNMLGTDTQYF
V gene: TRBV5-4; clone size: NA; J gene: TRBJ2-1; D gene: NA; CDR3 length: 12; CDR3 DNA: TGTGCCAGCAGCTCGATCCGACAGGAGCTATTCTTC; CDR3 protein: CASSSIRQELFF
V gene: TRBV7-2; clone size: NA; J gene: TRBJ2-7; D gene: NA; CDR3 length: 14; CDR3 DNA: TGTGCCAGCAGCTCCAACAAAGGATCCTACGAGCAGTACTTC; CDR3 protein: CASSSNKGSYEQYF
V gene: TRBV30; clone size: NA; J gene: TRBJ1-3; D gene: NA; CDR3 length: 17; CDR3 DNA: TGTGCCTGGAGCCCGATAGGATTGGGAGGGGCAGGAAACACCATATATTTT; CDR3 protein: CAWSPIGLGGAGNTIYF
V gene: TRBV5-1; clone size: NA; J gene: TRBJ1-2; D gene: NA; CDR3 length: 13; CDR3 DNA: TGCGCCAGCAGCACACAGGGTAACTATGGCTACACCTTC; CDR3 protein: CASSTQGNYGYTF
V gene: TRBV14; clone size: NA; J gene: TRBJ1-3; D gene: NA; CDR3 length: 13; CDR3 DNA: TGTGCCAGCAGCAGGTCCCCTGGAAACACCATATATTTT; CDR3 protein: CASSRSPGNTIYF
V gene: TRBV2; clone size: NA; J gene: TRBJ2-5; D gene: NA; CDR3 length: 15; CDR3 DNA: TGTGCCAGCAGTGCGGCAGGGCCGGCCCAAGAGACCCAGTACTTC; CDR3 protein: CASSAAGPAQETQYF
V gene: TRBV27; clone size: NA; J gene: TRBJ1-2; D gene: TRBD1; CDR3 length: 16; CDR3 DNA: TGTGCCAGCAGTTTATTCGAGGGACAGGGCCGCTATGGCTACACCTTC; CDR3 protein: CASSLFEGQGRYGYTF
V gene: TRBV7-9; clone size: few; J gene: TRBJ2-5; D gene: TRBD1; CDR3 length: 15; CDR3 DNA: TGTGCCAGCAGCTTACGGACAGGGGTCCAAGAGACCCAGTACTTC; CDR3 protein: CASSLRTGVQETQYF
V gene: TRBV5-6; clone size: NA; J gene: TRBJ1-5; D gene: NA; CDR3 length: 15; CDR3 DNA: TGTGCCGGCAGCTTGTGGCAGCGGGTAAATCAGCCCCAGCATTTT; CDR3 protein: CAGSLWQRVNQPQHF
V gene: TRBV6-5; clone size: NA; J gene: TRBJ1-5; D gene: NA; CDR3 length: 12; CDR3 DNA: TGTGCCAGCAGGGAGGGCAATCAGCCCCAGCATTTT; CDR3 protein: CASREGNQPQHF
V gene: TRBV4-3; clone size: NA; J gene: TRBJ1-4; D gene: TRBD1; CDR3 length: 15; CDR3 DNA: TGCGCCAGCAGCCAAGATGACAGGGTGATGGAAAAACTGTTTTTT; CDR3 protein: CASSQDDRVMEKLFF
V gene: TRBV5-1; clone size: NA; J gene: TRBJ2-3; D gene: NA; CDR3 length: 16; CDR3 DNA: TGCGCCAGCAGCTTGGGGGGGGCGGGATCCACAGATACGCAGTATTTT; CDR3 protein: CASSLGGAGSTDTQYF
V gene: TRBV4-3; clone size: NA; J gene: TRBJ1-1; D gene: NA; CDR3 length: 14; CDR3 DNA: TGCGCCAGCAGCCAAGTAATTTCGGGCCTAGAAGCTTTCTTT; CDR3 protein: CASSQVISGLEAFF
V gene: TRBV19; clone size: NA; J gene: TRBJ1-2; D gene: NA; CDR3 length: 13; CDR3 DNA: TGTGCCAGTAGTTTCAGGGGCTTGGATGGCTACACCTTC; CDR3 protein: CASSFRGLDGYTF
V gene: TRBV14; clone size: once; J gene: TRBJ1-2; D gene: TRBD1; CDR3 length: 15; CDR3 DNA: TGTGCCAGCAGCCAAGATGTGGCAGGGGGATATGGCTACACCTTC; CDR3 protein: CASSQDVAGGYGYTF
V gene: TRBV19; clone size: NA; J gene: TRBJ1-5; D gene: TRBD1; CDR3 length: 14; CDR3 DNA: TGTGCCAGTAGGGCGACAGGGGACTACCAGCCCCAGCATTTT; CDR3 protein: CASRATGDYQPQHF
V gene: TRBV11-3; clone size: NA; J gene: TRBJ2-7; D gene: NA; CDR3 length: 13; CDR3 DNA: TGTGCCAGCAGCTCCCCCCCGGGATCGGAGCAGTACTTC; CDR3 protein: CASSSPPGSEQYF
V gene: TRBV6-5; clone size: NA; J gene: TRBJ1-1; D gene: TRBD1; CDR3 length: 15; CDR3 DNA: TGTGCCAGCAGTTACTCAAGGACAGGGGAAGCTGAAGCTTTCTTT; CDR3 protein: CASSYSRTGEAEAFF
V gene: TRBV9; clone size: NA; J gene: TRBJ2-3; D gene: NA; CDR3 length: 16; CDR3 DNA: TGTGCCAGCAGCGGTTACGGGACAAGGGGGACAGATACGCAGTATTTT; CDR3 protein: CASSGYGTRGTDTQYF
V gene: TRBV19; clone size: NA; J gene: TRBJ1-4; D gene: NA; CDR3 length: 14; CDR3 DNA: TGTGCCACGACAAGCGGCCAGAGCAATGAAAAACTGTTTTTT; CDR3 protein: CATTSGQSNEKLFF
V gene: TRBV11-2; clone size: NA; J gene: TRBJ1-6; D gene: NA; CDR3 length: 15; CDR3 DNA: TGTGCCAGCAGCTTACCGGGGCGGTATAATTCACCCCTCCACTTT; CDR3 protein: CASSLPGRYNSPLHF
V gene: TRBV18; clone size: NA; J gene: TRBJ1-1; D gene: TRBD1; CDR3 length: 15; CDR3 DNA: TGTGCCAGCTCAGAGACAGGGAGTGTGAACACTGAAGCTTTCTTT; CDR3 protein: CASSETGSVNTEAFF
V gene: TRBV5-1; clone size: NA; J gene: TRBJ2-5; D gene: TRBD2; CDR3 length: 17; CDR3 DNA: TGCGCCAGCAGCCCAGGGCGACTAGCGGGGGGGCCGGAGACCCAGTACTTC; CDR3 protein: CASSPGRLAGGPETQYF
V gene: TRBV5-4; clone size: NA; J gene: TRBJ1-3; D gene: NA; CDR3 length: 14; CDR3 DNA: TGTGCCAGCAGCTTGGGAGCGTCTGGAAACACCATATATTTT; CDR3 protein: CASSLGASGNTIYF
V gene: TRBV28; clone size: few; J gene: TRBJ1-2; D gene: NA; CDR3 length: 14; CDR3 DNA: TGTGCCAGCAAAGAGAGTAGGGGGGACTATGGCTACACCTTC; CDR3 protein: CASKESRGDYGYTF
V gene: TRBV11-3; clone size: NA; J gene: TRBJ1-6; D gene: NA; CDR3 length: 14; CDR3 DNA: TGTGCCAGCAGACTTGACAGTAGGAATTCACCCCTCCACTTT; CDR3 protein: CASRLDSRNSPLHF
V gene: TRBV30; clone size: few; J gene: TRBJ1-4; D gene: NA; CDR3 length: 13; CDR3 DNA: TGTGCCTGGATGTCTGGGAATAATGAAAAACTGTTTTTT; CDR3 protein: CAWMSGNNEKLFF
V gene: TRBV18; clone size: NA; J gene: TRBJ2-7; D gene: TRBD1; CDR3 length: 16; CDR3 DNA: TGTGCCAGCTCACCACCGGGACAGGGGGGCTCCTACGAGCAGTACTTC; CDR3 protein: CASSPPGQGGSYEQYF
V gene: TRBV30; clone size: NA; J gene: TRBJ1-2; D gene: NA; CDR3 length: 14; CDR3 DNA: TGTGCCGGCCGCCAGGGGTCAGGGGACTATGGCTACACCTTC; CDR3 protein: CAGRQGSGDYGYTF
V gene: TRBV19; clone size: NA; J gene: TRBJ2-3; D gene: NA; CDR3 length: 16; CDR3 DNA: TGTGCCAGTAGTATGGAAGGGCGGGTAAGCACAGATACGCAGTATTTT; CDR3 protein: CASSMEGRVSTDTQYF
V gene: TRBV6-5; clone size: once; J gene: TRBJ2-2; D gene: NA; CDR3 length: 14; CDR3 DNA: TGTGCCAGCAGTCCACTTCCGGGACACGGGGAGCTGTTTTTT; CDR3 protein: CASSPLPGHGELFF